What follows is one TCR beta chain and its context. Its antigen is undetermined. This specimen belongs to a study of vaccination effects on CD4 cells after COVID-19. Findings of the study overall: After vaccination, at late timepoints, clones induced by infection and by vaccine contracted markedly.

In the ViraFEST assay, antigen-specific CD4+ clonotypes were identified by expansion after peptide-pool stimulation. Culture lasted 10 days before CD4+ T cell isolation. Vaccine recipients, nucleocapsid antibody negative, had no prior SARS-CoV-2 infection. For each well, 1.5 million to 2 million PBMC were cultured with about 10 IU/ml IL-2 and roughly 9.2 ug/ml peptides. The CDR3 spans 13 residues. Germline values: CDR1 MNHEY, CDR2 SVGEGT. The V end lost 4 bases, the J end lost 10 bases, and 16 bases lay between the germline ends. Using immunoSEQ multiplex PCR, the repertoire was profiled, and TCRdb retains in-frame clones only, with some absent. This table holds about 14,000 clones, over 65% found once.

The TCR sequence derives from a human donor who received a COVID-19 vaccine. Sequencing used CD4+ T cells from PBMCs cultured with HCoV-229E spike peptides, obtained before COVID-19 vaccination. The genes are TRBV6-2 or TRBV6-3 and TRBJ1-1, with a tentative D call TRBD1 (6 bases). DNA for the CDR3: TGTGCCAGCAGTTCCGTGAACAGGGTGGGAGCTTTCTTT. Its protein product is CASSSVNRVGAFF.